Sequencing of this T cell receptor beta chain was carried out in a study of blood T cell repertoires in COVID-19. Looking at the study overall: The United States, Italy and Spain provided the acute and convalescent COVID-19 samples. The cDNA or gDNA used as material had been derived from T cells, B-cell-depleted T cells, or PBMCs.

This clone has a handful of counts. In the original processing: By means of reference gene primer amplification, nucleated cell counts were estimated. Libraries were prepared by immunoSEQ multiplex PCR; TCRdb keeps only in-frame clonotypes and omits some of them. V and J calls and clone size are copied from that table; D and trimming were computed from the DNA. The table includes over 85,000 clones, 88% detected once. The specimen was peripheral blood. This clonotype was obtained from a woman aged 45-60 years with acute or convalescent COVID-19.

The CDR3 is CASSEHAVYEQYF. The CDR3 DNA sequence: TGTGCCAGCAGTGAACACGCAGTCTACGAGCAGTACTTC. V usage is TRBV6-1 and J usage is TRBJ2-7; D uncertain. The CDR3 has 13 amino acids. Between the trimmed V and J ends, which lost 2 bases and 3 bases, there was a span of 8 bases. Germline CDR1 reads MNHNS; CDR2 reads SASEGT.